The present T cell receptor beta chain was sequenced within a study of shared clonotypes between healthy human individuals. The assay was immunoSEQ multiplex PCR, and TCRdb's table has in-frame clones only and misses some. Of about 2.5 million clones listed, around 90% are singletons. V gave up 1 base and J gave up 3 bases, with 12 bases separating them. This CDR3 contains 15 residues. The germline V gene has CDR1 SEHNR and CDR2 FQNEAQ (reference sequence). Material for sequencing was naive CD4+ T cells from PBMCs. Subset denoted: CD45RA+ positively selected. This chain joins TRBV7-9 and TRBJ1-2; D call uncertain. This TCR was recovered from a man aged 18 to 29 in good health. Some clones in this sample may be carry-over from other donors' samples. CDR3 DNA sequence: TGTGCCAGCAGCTTAGTGCACACCTCGGACTATGGCTACACCTTC. It yields the protein CASSLVHTSDYGYTF.